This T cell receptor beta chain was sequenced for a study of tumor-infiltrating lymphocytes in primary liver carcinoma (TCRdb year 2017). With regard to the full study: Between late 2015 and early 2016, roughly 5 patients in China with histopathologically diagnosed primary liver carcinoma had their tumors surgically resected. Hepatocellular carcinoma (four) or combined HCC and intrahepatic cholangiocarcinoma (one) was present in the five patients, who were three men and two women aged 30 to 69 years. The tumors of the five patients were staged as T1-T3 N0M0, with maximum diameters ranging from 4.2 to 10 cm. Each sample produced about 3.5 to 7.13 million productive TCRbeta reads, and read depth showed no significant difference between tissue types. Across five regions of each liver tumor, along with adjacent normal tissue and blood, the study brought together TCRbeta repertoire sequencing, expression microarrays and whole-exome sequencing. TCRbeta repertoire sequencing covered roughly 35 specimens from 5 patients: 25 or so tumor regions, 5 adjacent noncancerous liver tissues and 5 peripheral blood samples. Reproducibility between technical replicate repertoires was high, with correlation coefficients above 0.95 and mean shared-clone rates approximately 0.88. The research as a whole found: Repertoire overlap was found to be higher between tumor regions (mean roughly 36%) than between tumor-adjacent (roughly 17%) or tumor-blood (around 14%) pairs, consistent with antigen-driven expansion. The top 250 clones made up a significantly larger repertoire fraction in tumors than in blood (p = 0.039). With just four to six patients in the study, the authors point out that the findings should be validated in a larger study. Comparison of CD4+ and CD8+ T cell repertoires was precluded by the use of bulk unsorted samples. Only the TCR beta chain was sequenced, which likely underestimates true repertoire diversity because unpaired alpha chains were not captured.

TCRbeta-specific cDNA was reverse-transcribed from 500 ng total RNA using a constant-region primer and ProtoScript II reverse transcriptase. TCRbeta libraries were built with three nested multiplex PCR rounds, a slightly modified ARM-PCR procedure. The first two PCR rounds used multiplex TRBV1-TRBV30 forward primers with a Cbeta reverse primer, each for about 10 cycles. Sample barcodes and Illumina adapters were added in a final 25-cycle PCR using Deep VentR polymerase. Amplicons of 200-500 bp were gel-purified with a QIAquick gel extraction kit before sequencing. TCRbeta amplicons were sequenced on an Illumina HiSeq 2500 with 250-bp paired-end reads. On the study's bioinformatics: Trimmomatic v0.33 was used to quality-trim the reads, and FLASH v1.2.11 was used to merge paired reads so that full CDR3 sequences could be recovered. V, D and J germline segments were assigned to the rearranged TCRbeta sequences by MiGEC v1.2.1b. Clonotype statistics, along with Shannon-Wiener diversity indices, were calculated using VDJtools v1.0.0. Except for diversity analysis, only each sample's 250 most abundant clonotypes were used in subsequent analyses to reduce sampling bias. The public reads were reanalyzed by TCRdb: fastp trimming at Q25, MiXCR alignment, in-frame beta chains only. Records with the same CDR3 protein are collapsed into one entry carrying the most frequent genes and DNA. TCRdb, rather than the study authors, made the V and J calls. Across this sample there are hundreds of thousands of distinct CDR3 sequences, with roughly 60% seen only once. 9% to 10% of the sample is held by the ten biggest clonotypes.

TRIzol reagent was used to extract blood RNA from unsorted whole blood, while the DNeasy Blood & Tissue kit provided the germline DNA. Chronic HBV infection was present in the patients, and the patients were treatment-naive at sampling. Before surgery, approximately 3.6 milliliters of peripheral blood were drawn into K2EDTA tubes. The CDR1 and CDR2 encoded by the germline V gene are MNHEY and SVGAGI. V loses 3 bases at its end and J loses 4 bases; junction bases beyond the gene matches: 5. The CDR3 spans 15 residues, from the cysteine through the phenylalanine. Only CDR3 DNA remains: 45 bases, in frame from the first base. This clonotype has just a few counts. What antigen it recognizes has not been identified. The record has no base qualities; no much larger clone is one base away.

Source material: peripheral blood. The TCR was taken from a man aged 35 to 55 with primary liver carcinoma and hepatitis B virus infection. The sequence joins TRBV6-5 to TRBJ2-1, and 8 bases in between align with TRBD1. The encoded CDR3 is CASSYVGQEYNEQFF. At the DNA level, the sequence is TGTGCCAGCAGTTATGTGGGACAGGAATACAATGAGCAGTTCTTC.